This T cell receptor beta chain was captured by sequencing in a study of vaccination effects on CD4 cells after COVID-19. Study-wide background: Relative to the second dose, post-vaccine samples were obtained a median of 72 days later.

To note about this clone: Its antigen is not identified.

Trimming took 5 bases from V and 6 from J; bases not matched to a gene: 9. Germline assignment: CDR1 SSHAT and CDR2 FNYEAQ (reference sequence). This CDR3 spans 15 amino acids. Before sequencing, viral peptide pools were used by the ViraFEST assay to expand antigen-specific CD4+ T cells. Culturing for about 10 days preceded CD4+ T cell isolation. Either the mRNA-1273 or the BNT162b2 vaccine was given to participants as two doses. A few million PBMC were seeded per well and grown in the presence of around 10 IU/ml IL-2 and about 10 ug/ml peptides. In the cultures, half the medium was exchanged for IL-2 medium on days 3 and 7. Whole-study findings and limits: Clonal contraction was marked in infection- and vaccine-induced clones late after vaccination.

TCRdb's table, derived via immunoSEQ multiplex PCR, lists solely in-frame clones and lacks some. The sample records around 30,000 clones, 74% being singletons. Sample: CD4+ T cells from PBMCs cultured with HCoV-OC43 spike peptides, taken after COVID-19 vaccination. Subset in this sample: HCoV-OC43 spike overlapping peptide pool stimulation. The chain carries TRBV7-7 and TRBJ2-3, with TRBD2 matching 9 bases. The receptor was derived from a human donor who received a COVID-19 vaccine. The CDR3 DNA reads TGTGCCAGCAGCCCGGGACTAGCCGGAGGGGATACGCAGTATTTT. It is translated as CASSPGLAGGDTQYF.